This T cell receptor beta chain derives from a study of CD8 T cells in ankylosing spondylitis. Points from the study as a whole: Peripheral blood samples showed relatively rare disease-linked clones, and these clones were CD8+. Clones linked to disease were reported to show significant enrichment in matched ankylosing spondylitis synovial fluid. A TCR beta motif of about eight highly homologous variants seemed to mark ankylosing spondylitis blood.

The CDR3 extends over 17 amino acids. J was trimmed by 0 bases and V by 4 bases; bases with no gene match: 6. The germline V gene has CDR1 SGHAT and CDR2 FQNNGV. Libraries of TCR beta came from quantitative 5'-RACE with molecular barcodes. TCRdb called the 5' RACE reads again in MiXCR, with one record for every CDR3 protein. This table has a few hundred thousand distinct CDR3 sequences, around 21% appearing once. Worth noting for this clonotype: Its antigen remains unknown.

J is TRBJ2-4 and V is TRBV11-2; 10 bases fit TRBD2. The clonotype comes from a female donor with ankylosing spondylitis or in good health (not recorded which). The sample taken for sequencing was blood, either unsorted or a sorted T cell fraction (not recorded which). CDR3 residues: CASSSGTSVLAKNIQYF. CDR3 coding DNA: TGTGCCAGCAGCTCCGGGACTAGCGTGTTAGCCAAAAACATTCAGTACTTC. Supplemented by reference TRBV11-2 and TRBJ2-4, the full variable domain reads EAGVAQSPRYKIIEKRQSVAFWCNPISGHATLYWYQQILGQGPKLLIQFQNNGVVDDSQLPKDRFSAERLKGVDSTLKIQPAKLEDSAVYLCASSSGTSVLAKNIQYFGAGTRLSVL.